These 20 T cell receptor beta chains were all obtained from the same sample, sequenced in a study of blood T cell repertoires in COVID-19. Clones were sequenced by immunoSEQ multiplex PCR, and TCRdb holds only the in-frame ones, with some missing. The data show 250,000 to 300,000 clones, over 75% seen once. The source material was PBMCs or T cells enriched from blood (not recorded which). The receptor source for this set is a man younger than 35 who had recovered from COVID-19.

The V and J genes are TRBV24-1 and TRBJ2-5; the D gene is possibly TRBD2 (5 bases). V lost 5 bases and J lost 4, with 10 bases in between. The CDR3 consists of 13 residues. Germline assignment: CDR1 KGHDR and CDR2 SFDVKD. Here the CDR3 DNA reads TGTGCCACCAGTGGACTGGGGAGAGAGACCCAGTACTTC. Protein product: CATSGLGRETQYF.

This rearrangement joins TRBV28 to TRBJ2-5, with TRBD1 matching 8 bases. The germline gives CDR1 MDHEN, CDR2 SYDVKM. V gave up 4 bases and J gave up 1 base; unmatched junction bases: 11. The CDR3 covers 17 residues. CDR3: CASSSSGTGFFQETQYF. The CDR3 nucleotides read TGTGCCAGCAGTTCATCCGGGACAGGATTCTTCCAAGAGACCCAGTACTTC.

V usage is TRBV5-1 and J usage is TRBJ2-1, with 7 bases fitting TRBD2. Trimming took 1 base from V and 4 from J; bases not matched to a gene: 5. CDR1 SGHRS and CDR2 YFSETQ come from the germline V gene. The CDR3 runs to 15 residues. The CDR3: CASSLMSSGYNEQFF. CDR3 bases: TGCGCCAGCAGCTTGATGTCTAGCGGATACAATGAGCAGTTCTTC.

The rearrangement joins TRBV29-1 to TRBJ2-1; D may be TRBD1 (6 bases). The V gene's germline CDR1 is SQVTM and CDR2 ANQGSEA. There are 14 residues in the CDR3. With 6 bases removed from V and 0 bases from J, the gap between germline ends came to 12 bases. The CDR3 region has the DNA TGCAGCGTGAAACAGGGCCTCTCCTACAATGAGCAGTTCTTC. Translating it yields CSVKQGLSYNEQFF.

The chain uses TRBV11-2 and TRBJ2-1, with a possible D match to TRBD2 (5 bases). Germline CDR1 reads SGHAT; CDR2 reads FQNNGV. The CDR3 loop spans 17 amino acids. V was cut by 1 base and J by 10 bases, with 23 bases left in between. The DNA of the CDR3 is TGTGCCAGCAGCTTAGGGACGGGATCGGCCAGGACGGGAGAGCAGTTCTTC. Translating it yields CASSLGTGSARTGEQFF.

The J gene is TRBJ1-2, the V gene TRBV5-5; 9 nucleotides line up with TRBD1. From germline, CDR1 is SGHKS and CDR2 YYEKEE (reference sequence). V lost 0 bases, J lost 5 bases, and 8 bases stayed unmatched. This CDR3 has 16 residues. CDR3 loop: CASSLDRGPPGYGYTF. For the CDR3, the DNA is TGTGCCAGCAGCTTGGACAGGGGGCCGCCCGGTTATGGCTACACCTTC.

The chain links TRBV6-5 to TRBJ1-6; D not resolved. Germline lookup yields CDR1 MNHEY and CDR2 SVGAGI. Trimming pared 1 base from V and 8 bases from J, leaving 15 bases between. The CDR3 sequence is 16 residues long. The CDR3 is CASSYFGGAADSPLHF. The CDR3 DNA reads as TGTGCCAGCAGTTACTTTGGCGGAGCGGCGGATTCACCCCTCCACTTT.

V and J are TRBV2 and TRBJ1-5; no definite D call. V lost 0 bases and J lost 2, with 11 bases in between. The CDR3 contains 16 residues. The germline V gene encodes CDR1 SNHLY and CDR2 FYNNEI. As DNA, the CDR3 is TGTGCCAGCAGTGAAGCGCTTACCTACGGCAATCAGCCCCAGCATTTT. Protein sequence: CASSEALTYGNQPQHF.

This clone was detected a few times. V usage is TRBV6-5 and J usage is TRBJ1-5, with D possibly TRBD1 on 6 matching bases. Germline V gene data show CDR1 as MNHEY and CDR2 as SVGAGI. V was clipped by 5 bases and J by 4 bases, with 9 bases between them. The CDR3 is 13 amino acids. The DNA for the CDR3 is TGTGCCAGCAGTCCCGACAGGAATCAGCCCCAGCATTTT. Its translation is CASSPDRNQPQHF.

V usage is TRBV7-2 and J usage is TRBJ1-2, with TRBD1 as a possible D gene (5 bases). Germline V CDR1 and CDR2: SGHTA, FQGNSA. This CDR3 is 15 amino acids long. The V end was cut by 5 bases, the J end by 0 bases, with 13 bases between. Written as DNA, the CDR3 is TGTGCCAGCAGCCGTGTATCGACAGCTAACTATGGCTACACCTTC. It specifies CASSRVSTANYGYTF.

The rearrangement joins TRBV10-3 to TRBJ1-2; D is undetermined. This CDR3 is 14 amino acids long. The germline CDR1 and CDR2 sequences are ENHRY and SYGVKD. V gave up 0 bases and J gave up 7 bases, with 12 bases separating them. CDR3 coding DNA: TGTGCCATCAGTGAGTCAGTGGCCGAACCTGGCTACACCTTC. Amino acids: CAISESVAEPGYTF.

The genes are TRBV3-1 (or the pseudogene TRBV3-2) and TRBJ2-1; TRBD2 aligns across 13 bases. The CDR3 covers 15 residues. V lost 4 bases and J lost 8; bases outside the gene matches: 5. CDR1 is LGHDT and CDR2 is YNNKEL in the germline V gene (reference sequence). The CDR3, as DNA: TGTGCCAGCAGCCCCGGGACTAGCGGGGAGGATGAGCAGTTCTTC. Its translation: CASSPGTSGEDEQFF.

The chain joins TRBV3-1 (or the pseudogene TRBV3-2) to TRBJ2-1; D remains unclear. Germline V CDR1 and CDR2: LGHDT, YNNKEL (reference sequence). V dropped 0 bases and J dropped 0 bases, with 12 bases sitting between them. The CDR3 totals 17 residues. The DNA for the CDR3 is TGTGCCAGCAGCCAAGAACGAATCCGGAGCTCCTACAATGAGCAGTTCTTC. Translated: CASSQERIRSSYNEQFF.

The chain uses TRBV11-2 and TRBJ1-1; D is possibly TRBD1 (5 bases). V dropped 7 bases and J dropped 0 bases, with 18 bases sitting between them. Germline CDR1 is SGHAT and CDR2 is FQNNGV. CDR3 length: 16 amino acids. CDR3 bases: TGTGCCAGCACCTGGAGACAGAGAACCATGAACACTGAAGCTTTCTTT. Translation: CASTWRQRTMNTEAFF. Together with reference TRBV11-2 and TRBJ1-1, the CDR3 gives the full variable domain: EAGVAQSPRYKIIEKRQSVAFWCNPISGHATLYWYQQILGQGPKLLIQFQNNGVVDDSQLPKDRFSAERLKGVDSTLKIQPAKLEDSAVYLCASTWRQRTMNTEAFFGQGTRLTVV.

As DNA, the CDR3 is TGCGCCAGGCCGCTCCCCCGGTGGTGCGGCTACACCTTC. It yields the protein CARPLPRWCGYTF. The gene calls are TRBV23-1 and TRBJ1-2; no firm D call. TRBV23-1 is identified as an open reading frame with a role that is uncertain. V was trimmed by 9 bases and J by 8 bases, leaving 19 bases between them. The CDR3 length is 13 residues.

The chain uses TRBV11-3 and TRBJ2-7; maybe TRBD2 (5 bases). Germline V gene data show CDR1 as SGHNT and CDR2 as YENEEA. Between the trimmed V and J ends, which lost 5 bases and 2 bases, there was a span of 13 bases. The length of the CDR3 is 14 residues. CDR3: CASSHRTLAYEQYF. DNA for the CDR3: TGTGCCAGCAGCCACCGGACTTTGGCCTACGAGCAGTACTTC.

This chain connects TRBV18 to TRBJ2-7, with 9 bases that match TRBD2. With 2 bases clipped from V and 4 bases from J, the junction kept 6 bases outside the gene matches. The CDR3 has 15 amino acids. In germline, CDR1 is KGHSH, CDR2 LQKENI. The CDR3 loop is CASSPSLAGAYEQYF. The CDR3 nucleotides read TGTGCCAGCTCACCATCTTTAGCGGGAGCGTACGAGCAGTACTTC.

This clone was seen a few times. The CDR3 sequence: CASSSYRGGGSPLHF. The CDR3 DNA follows: TGTGCCAGCAGCAGCTACAGGGGCGGTGGGTCACCCCTCCACTTT. The chain carries TRBV5-4 and TRBJ1-6, with 7 positions matching TRBD1. CDR1 SGHNT and CDR2 YYREEE come from the germline V gene (reference sequence). The trim removed 4 bases at V and 10 bases at J, leaving 11 bases unmatched. The CDR3 is 15 amino acids.

The genes are TRBV30 and TRBJ1-2; a possible D gene is TRBD1 (6 bases). The germline CDR1 and CDR2 sequences are GTSNPN and SVGIG (reference sequence). Trimming cost V 4 bases and J 8 bases, with 14 bases left between them. This CDR3 spans 12 amino acids. CDR3 nucleotide sequence: TGTGCCTGGAACCGACAGGTGGAGGGCTACACCTTC. Translation gives CAWNRQVEGYTF.

The chain is built from TRBV25-1 and TRBJ1-1; D unclear. V was trimmed by 3 bases and J by 5 bases, leaving 10 bases between them. CDR1 is MGHDK and CDR2 is SYGVNS in the germline V gene. This CDR3 region has 13 residues. The CDR3 DNA follows: TGTGCCAGCAGTGATCCGAGGGATACTGAAGCTTTCTTT. Amino acid sequence: CASSDPRDTEAFF.